Only one count was recorded for the clone carrying this TCR beta chain. PCR employed 60 Vbeta and 13 Jbeta primers. The method was immunoSEQ multiplex PCR; TCRdb's version includes in-frame clones alone and lacks a portion of them. Found here are 150,000 or so clones, approximately 74% of them singletons; the top ten hold 2.1%. The sample comes from a study of cytomegalovirus exposure and HLA in healthy donors. The CDR3 has 14 residues. J was trimmed by 2 bases and V by 5 bases; bases with no gene match: 3. CDR1 SGHTA and CDR2 FQGNSA come from the germline V gene. Sequencing was performed on PBMCs. The genes are TRBV7-2 and TRBJ1-2; 9 positions agree with TRBD1. This TCR came from a man aged 25-40 years in good health and CMV-seronegative. This CDR3 is CASSGTGRNYGYTF. As DNA, the CDR3 is TGTGCCAGCAGCGGGACAGGGCGCAACTATGGCTACACCTTC.